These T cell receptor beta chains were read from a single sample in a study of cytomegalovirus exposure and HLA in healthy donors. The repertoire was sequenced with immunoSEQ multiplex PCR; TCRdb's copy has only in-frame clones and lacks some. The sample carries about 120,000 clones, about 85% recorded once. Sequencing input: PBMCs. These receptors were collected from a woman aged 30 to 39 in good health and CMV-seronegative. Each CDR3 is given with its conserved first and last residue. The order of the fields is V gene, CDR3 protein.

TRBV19,CASSIVVGYEQFF
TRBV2,CASSTTEYNSPLHF
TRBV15,CATSRGQTSGSTDTQYF
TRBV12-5,CASAGKGIGEKLFF
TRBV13,CASSLGNSRYEQYF
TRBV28,CASSPTSGGPNEQFF
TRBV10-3,CAISRDNQVEPQHF
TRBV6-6,CASSFPGGVYEQYF
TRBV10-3,CAISEPTGVREQYF
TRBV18,CASSPPGVDTQYF
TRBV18,CASSPLAGTGQNTEAFF
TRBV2,CASRPRTGGEQYF
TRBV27,CASSTGATRGYTF
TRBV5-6,CASSLAAGTQHF
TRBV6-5,CASSSGLATGELFF
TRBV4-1,CASSRRTGGDEQYF
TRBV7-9,CASSPQTSTDTQYF
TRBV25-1,CASSHLAGAGEQYF
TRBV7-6,CASSYNTNTEAFF
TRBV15,CATSRTQGRVTEAFF
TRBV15,CATSRDDRGDTDTQYF
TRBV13,CASTRWGLRGQETQYF
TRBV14,CASSQVNSHYGYTF
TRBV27,CASSLSWGGNSPLHF
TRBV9,CASSVAAGNSYNEQFF
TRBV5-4,CASSPADGQRFYEQYF
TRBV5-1,CASSLVEGLAGELFF
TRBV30,CAWTTDAEAFF
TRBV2,CASQAGGNEKLFF
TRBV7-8,CASSLMTGGTEAFF
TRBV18,CASSPRTSGGSNTGELFF
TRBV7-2,CASSPNRGEAFF
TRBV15,CATSDRGVIRRTLHF
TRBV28,CASSRRGGQETQYF
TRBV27,CASSLFATGGTGELFF
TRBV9,CASSVGIGVRGDYGYTF
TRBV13,CASSPGLAGTNEQFF
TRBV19,CASLDWGLTYGYTF
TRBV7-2,CASSTLAGGSDTQYF
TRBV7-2,CASSLSGATYGYTF
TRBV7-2,CASSSGQVPYTQYF
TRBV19,CASSPPGLFEAFF